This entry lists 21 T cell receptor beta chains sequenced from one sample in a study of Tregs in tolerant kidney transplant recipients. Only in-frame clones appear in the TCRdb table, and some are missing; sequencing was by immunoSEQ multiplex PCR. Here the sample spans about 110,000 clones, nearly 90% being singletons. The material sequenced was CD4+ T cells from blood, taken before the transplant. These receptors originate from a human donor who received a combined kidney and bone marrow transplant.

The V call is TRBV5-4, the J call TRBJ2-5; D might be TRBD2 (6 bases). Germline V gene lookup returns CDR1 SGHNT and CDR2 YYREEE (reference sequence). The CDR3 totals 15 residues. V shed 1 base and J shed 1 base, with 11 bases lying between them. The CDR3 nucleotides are TGTGCCAGCAGCTTGCCTAGCGCCTCCCAAGAGACCCAGTACTTC. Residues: CASSLPSASQETQYF.

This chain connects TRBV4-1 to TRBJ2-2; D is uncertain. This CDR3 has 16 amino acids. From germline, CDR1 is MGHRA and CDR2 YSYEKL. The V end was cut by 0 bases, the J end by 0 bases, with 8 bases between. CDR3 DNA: TGCGCCAGCAGCCAAGATGGCGGTACGAACACCGGGGAGCTGTTTTTT. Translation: CASSQDGGTNTGELFF.

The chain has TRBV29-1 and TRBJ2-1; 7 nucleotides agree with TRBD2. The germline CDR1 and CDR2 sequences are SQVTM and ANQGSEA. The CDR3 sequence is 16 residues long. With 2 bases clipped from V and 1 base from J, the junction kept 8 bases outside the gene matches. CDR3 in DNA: TGCAGCGTTGAACGGGTTGCGGGAGTGTCCTACAATGAGCAGTTCTTC. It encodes CSVERVAGVSYNEQFF.

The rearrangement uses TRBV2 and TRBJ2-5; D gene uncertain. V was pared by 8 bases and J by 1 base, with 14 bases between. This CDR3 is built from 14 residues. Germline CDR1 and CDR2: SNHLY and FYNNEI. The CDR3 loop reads CASRPAAPQETQYF. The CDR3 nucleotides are TGTGCCAGCCGCCCCGCAGCGCCCCAAGAGACCCAGTACTTC.

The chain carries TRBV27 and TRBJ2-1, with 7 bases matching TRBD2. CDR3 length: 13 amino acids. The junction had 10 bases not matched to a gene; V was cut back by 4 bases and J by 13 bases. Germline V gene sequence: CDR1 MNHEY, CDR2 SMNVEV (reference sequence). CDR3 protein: CASSSWEGSGQFF. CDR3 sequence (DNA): TGTGCCAGCAGTTCTTGGGAGGGTAGCGGCCAGTTCTTC.

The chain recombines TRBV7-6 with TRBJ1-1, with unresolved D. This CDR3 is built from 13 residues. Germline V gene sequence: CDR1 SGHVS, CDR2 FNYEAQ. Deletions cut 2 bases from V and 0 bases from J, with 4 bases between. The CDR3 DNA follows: TGTGCCAGCAGCTTACAGTTGAACACTGAAGCTTTCTTT. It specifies CASSLQLNTEAFF.

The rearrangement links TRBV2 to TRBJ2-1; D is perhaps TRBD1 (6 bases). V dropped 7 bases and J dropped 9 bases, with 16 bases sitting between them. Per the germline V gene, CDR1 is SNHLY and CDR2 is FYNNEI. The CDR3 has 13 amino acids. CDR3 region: CASNGQLGGEQFF. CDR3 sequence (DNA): TGTGCCAGCAATGGACAGTTGGGTGGTGAGCAGTTCTTC.

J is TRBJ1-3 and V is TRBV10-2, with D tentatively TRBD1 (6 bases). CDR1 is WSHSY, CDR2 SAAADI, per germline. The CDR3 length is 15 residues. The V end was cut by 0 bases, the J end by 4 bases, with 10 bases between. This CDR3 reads CASSESSGTGNTIYF. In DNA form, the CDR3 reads TGCGCCAGCAGTGAGTCGTCAGGGACAGGAAACACCATATATTTT.

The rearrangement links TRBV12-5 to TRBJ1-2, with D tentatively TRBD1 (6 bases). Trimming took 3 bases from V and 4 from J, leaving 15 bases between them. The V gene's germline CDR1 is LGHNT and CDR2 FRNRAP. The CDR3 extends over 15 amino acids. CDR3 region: CASGFPNTGIYGYTF. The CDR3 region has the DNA TGTGCTAGTGGTTTCCCGAACACAGGGATCTATGGCTACACCTTC.

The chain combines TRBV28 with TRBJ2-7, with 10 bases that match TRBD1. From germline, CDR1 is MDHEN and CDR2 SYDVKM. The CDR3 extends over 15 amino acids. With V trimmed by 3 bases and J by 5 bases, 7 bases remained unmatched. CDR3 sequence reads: CASSFGGQGNHEQYF. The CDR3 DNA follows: TGTGCCAGCAGTTTTGGGGGACAGGGGAACCACGAGCAGTACTTC.

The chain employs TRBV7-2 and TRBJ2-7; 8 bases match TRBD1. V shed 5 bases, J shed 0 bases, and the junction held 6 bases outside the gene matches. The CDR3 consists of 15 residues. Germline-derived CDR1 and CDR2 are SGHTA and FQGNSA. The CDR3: CASSLLGQGSYEQYF. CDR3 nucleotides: TGTGCCAGCAGCCTGCTAGGACAGGGCTCCTACGAGCAGTACTTC.

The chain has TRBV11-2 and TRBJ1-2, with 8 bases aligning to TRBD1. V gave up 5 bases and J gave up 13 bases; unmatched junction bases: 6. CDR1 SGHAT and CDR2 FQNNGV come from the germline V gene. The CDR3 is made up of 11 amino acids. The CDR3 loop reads CASSPKTGVTF. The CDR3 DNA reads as TGTGCCAGCAGCCCAAAGACAGGGGTCACCTTC.

CDR3 bases: TGTGCCTGGATCCCACAGGGGGTCTCCTACGAGCAGTACTTC. Its translation is CAWIPQGVSYEQYF. The genes are TRBV30 and TRBJ2-7, with 8 bases identical to TRBD1. CDR3 length: 14 residues. Germline V gene data show CDR1 as GTSNPN and CDR2 as SVGIG (reference sequence). With V trimmed by 4 bases and J by 0 bases, 5 bases remained unmatched. Drawing the rest from reference TRBV30 and TRBJ2-7, the complete variable domain is SQTIHQWPATLVQPVGSPLSLECTVEGTSNPNLYWYRQAAGRGLQLLFYSVGIGQISSEVPQNLSASRPQDRQFILSSKKLLLSDSGFYLCAWIPQGVSYEQYFGPGTRLTVT.

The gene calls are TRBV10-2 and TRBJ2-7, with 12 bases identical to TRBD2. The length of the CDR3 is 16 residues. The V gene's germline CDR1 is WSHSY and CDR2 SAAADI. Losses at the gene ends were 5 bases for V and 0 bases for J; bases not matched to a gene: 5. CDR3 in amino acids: CASSRTSGASSYEQYF. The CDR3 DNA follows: TGCGCCAGCAGTAGGACTAGCGGGGCCAGCTCCTACGAGCAGTACTTC.

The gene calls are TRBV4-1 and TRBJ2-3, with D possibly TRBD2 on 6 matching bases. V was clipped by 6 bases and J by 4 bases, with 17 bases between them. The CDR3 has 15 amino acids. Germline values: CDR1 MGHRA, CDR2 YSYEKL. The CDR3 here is CASRANGGIPDTQYF. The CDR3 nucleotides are TGCGCCAGCAGAGCGAACGGGGGAATACCAGATACGCAGTATTTT.

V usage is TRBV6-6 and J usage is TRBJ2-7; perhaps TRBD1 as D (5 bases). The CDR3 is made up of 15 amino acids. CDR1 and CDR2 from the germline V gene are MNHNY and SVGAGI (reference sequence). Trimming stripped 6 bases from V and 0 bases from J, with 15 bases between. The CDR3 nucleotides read TGTGCCAGCAGCCCACGCTTGGGGCGCTCCTACGAGCAGTACTTC. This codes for CASSPRLGRSYEQYF.

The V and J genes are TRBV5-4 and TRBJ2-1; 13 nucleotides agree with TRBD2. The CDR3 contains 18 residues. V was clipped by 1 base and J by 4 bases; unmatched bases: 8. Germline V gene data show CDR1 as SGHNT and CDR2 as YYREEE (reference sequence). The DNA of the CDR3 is TGTGCCAGCAGCTTGCGGAGACTAGCGGGGGGACAATACAATGAGCAGTTCTTC. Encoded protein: CASSLRRLAGGQYNEQFF. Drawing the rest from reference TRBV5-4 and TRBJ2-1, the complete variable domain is ETGVTQSPTHLIKTRGQQVTLRCSSQSGHNTVSWYQQALGQGPQFIFQYYREEENGRGNFPPRFSGLQFPNYSSELNVNALELDDSALYLCASSLRRLAGGQYNEQFFGPGTRLTVL.

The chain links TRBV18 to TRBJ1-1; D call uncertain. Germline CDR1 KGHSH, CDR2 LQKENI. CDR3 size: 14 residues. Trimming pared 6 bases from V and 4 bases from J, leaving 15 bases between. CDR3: CASSGERTVTEAFF. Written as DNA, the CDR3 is TGTGCCAGCTCTGGTGAACGAACTGTCACTGAAGCTTTCTTT.

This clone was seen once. Written as DNA, the CDR3 is TGCAGCGTCCACGCGGACAGGAGGAACACTGAAGCTTTCTTT. This codes for CSVHADRRNTEAFF. This chain uses TRBV29-1 with TRBJ1-1; 7 nucleotides agree with TRBD1. The germline V gene has CDR1 SQVTM and CDR2 ANQGSEA. Germline trimming cut 6 bases from V and 1 base from J; bases unmatched to any gene: 8. This CDR3 spans 14 amino acids. Together with reference TRBV29-1 and TRBJ1-1, the CDR3 gives the full variable domain: SAVISQKPSRDICQRGTSLTIQCQVDSQVTMMFWYRQQPGQSLTLIATANQGSEATYESGFVIDKFPISRPNLTFSTLTVSNMSPEDSSIYLCSVHADRRNTEAFFGQGTRLTVV.

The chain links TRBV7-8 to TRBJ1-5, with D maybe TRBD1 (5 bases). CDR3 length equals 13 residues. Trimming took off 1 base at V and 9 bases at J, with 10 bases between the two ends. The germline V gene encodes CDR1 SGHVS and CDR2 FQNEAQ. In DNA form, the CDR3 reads TGTGCCAGCAGCTTAGGGGGGGGTGGGCCCCAGCATTTT. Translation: CASSLGGGGPQHF.

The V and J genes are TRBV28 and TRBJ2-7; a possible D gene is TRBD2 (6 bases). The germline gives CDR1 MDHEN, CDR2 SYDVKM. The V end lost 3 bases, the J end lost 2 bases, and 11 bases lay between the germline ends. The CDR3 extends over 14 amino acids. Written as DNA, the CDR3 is TGTGCCAGCAGTTTGGGAGGATCAACCTACGAGCAGTACTTC. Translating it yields CASSLGGSTYEQYF.